These 14 T cell receptor beta chains were all obtained from the same sample, sequenced in a study of CD8 T cells in Susac syndrome. Random hexamers were used to reverse transcribe an amount of roughly 0.45 to 1 ug RNA. TCRdb itself ran the immunoSEQ multiplex PCR reads through MiXCR, one entry per CDR3 protein. The sample carries roughly 150,000 distinct CDR3 sequences, about 91% recorded once. What was sequenced was CD4+ T cells from PBMCs. The receptors here all came from a human donor in good health.

This chain uses TRBV6-5 with TRBJ1-6; the D is unclear. CDR1 and CDR2 (germline): MNHEY, SVGAGI. The ends were cut back, 2 bases at V and 4 bases at J, with 6 bases in the middle. The CDR3 has 14 residues. As DNA, the CDR3 is TGTGCCAGCAGTTACGGACGGTATAATTCACCCCTCCACTTT. Protein product: CASSYGRYNSPLHF.

This clonotype was recorded a few times. The CDR3 region is CASSLDRGFGYTF. In DNA form, the CDR3 reads TGTGCCAGCTCCTTAGACAGGGGATTTGGCTACACCTTC. This rearrangement joins TRBV19 to TRBJ1-2; TRBD1 matches at 8 bases. In germline, CDR1 is LNHDA, CDR2 SQIVND (reference sequence). There are 13 residues in the CDR3. V lost 9 bases and J lost 7; bases outside the gene matches: 10.

The CDR3 nucleotides read TGCGCCAGCAGCTTACCTAGCACCTCTGTAGAGACCCAGTACTTC. Residues: CASSLPSTSVETQYF. The V call is TRBV5-1, the J call TRBJ2-5, with D possibly TRBD2 on 5 matching bases. Trimming left V 2 bases short and J 4 bases short, with 15 bases between. This CDR3 contains 15 residues. Germline V gene data show CDR1 as SGHRS and CDR2 as YFSETQ.

The chain is built from TRBV4-1 and TRBJ2-3; TRBD1 matches at 7 bases. Losses at the gene ends were 1 base for V and 5 bases for J; bases not matched to a gene: 9. Germline V lookup: CDR1 MGHRA, CDR2 YSYEKL. CDR3 length equals 16 residues. CDR3 region: CASSQGDTGAIDTQYF. The CDR3 DNA sequence: TGCGCCAGCAGCCAAGGAGATACAGGGGCGATAGATACGCAGTATTTT.

In this sample, this clonotype turned up once. The chain recombines TRBV5-1 with TRBJ1-2, with D hard to call. Trimming removed 0 bases at V and 4 bases at J, with 10 bases between. CDR1 SGHRS and CDR2 YFSETQ come from the germline V gene. This CDR3 region has 14 residues. CDR3 in amino acids: CASSLDSHSYGYTF. CDR3 DNA: TGCGCCAGCAGCTTGGACAGTCATTCCTATGGCTACACCTTC.

The J gene is TRBJ1-1, the V gene TRBV29-1, with TRBD1 identical over 11 bases. Trimming cost V 8 bases and J 0 bases; bases outside gene matches: 5. Per the germline V gene, CDR1 is SQVTM and CDR2 is ANQGSEA. The length of the CDR3 is 14 residues. The CDR3 DNA sequence: TGCAGCACTGGGACAGGGGGAATGAACACTGAAGCTTTCTTT. The encoded protein is CSTGTGGMNTEAFF.

The genes are TRBV7-6 and TRBJ2-2; D is possibly TRBD1 (6 bases). Between the trimmed V and J ends, which lost 1 base and 0 bases, there was a span of 12 bases. Germline CDR1 and CDR2: SGHVS and FNYEAQ. The CDR3 covers 17 residues. CDR3 sequence reads: CASSLVDSGPNTGELFF. The CDR3 DNA is TGTGCCAGCAGCTTAGTGGACAGCGGACCGAACACCGGGGAGCTGTTTTTT.

V usage is TRBV4-3 and J usage is TRBJ1-3; 9 bases are shared with TRBD1. The trim removed 0 bases at V and 4 bases at J, leaving 4 bases unmatched. Germline CDR1 is LGHNA and CDR2 is YSLEER. The CDR3 length is 16 residues. The CDR3 here is CASSQESGTGGNTIYF. DNA for the CDR3: TGCGCCAGCAGCCAAGAGTCGGGGACAGGGGGAAACACCATATATTTT.

This sequence joins TRBV30 and TRBJ1-4; the D is unclear. Germline assignment: CDR1 GTSNPN and CDR2 SVGIG (reference sequence). V was pared by 2 bases and J by 8 bases, with 15 bases between. The CDR3 sequence is 14 residues long. The CDR3 sequence: CAWSKSPIGEKLFF. CDR3 DNA: TGTGCCTGGAGTAAGTCCCCGATAGGGGAAAAACTGTTTTTT.

The V and J genes are TRBV6-2 or TRBV6-3 and TRBJ1-5; possible D gene TRBD1, 5 bases. CDR3 length: 15 amino acids. Per the germline V gene, CDR1 is MNHEY and CDR2 is SVGEGT. Trimming stripped 0 bases from V and 5 bases from J, with 11 bases between. DNA for the CDR3: TGTGCCAGCAGTTACTCGAGCCGGGGCGATCAGCCCCAGCATTTT. Translation: CASSYSSRGDQPQHF.

The genes are TRBV29-1 and TRBJ1-2; D not resolved. Germline values: CDR1 SQVTM, CDR2 ANQGSEA. This CDR3 is built from 13 residues. V lost 0 bases, J lost 8 bases, and 13 bases lay in between. The CDR3 DNA reads TGCAGCGTTGAAGAAGGGCCTTTAAAGGGCTACACCTTC. Translating it yields CSVEEGPLKGYTF.

This clonotype has just a few counts. V and J are TRBV6-2 or TRBV6-3 and TRBJ1-1; a weak D match, TRBD1 (5 bases). This CDR3 has 13 residues. In germline, CDR1 is MNHEY, CDR2 SVGEGT. V lost 5 bases and J lost 3, with 10 bases in between. The CDR3 is CASSRQGDTEAFF. CDR3 in DNA: TGTGCCAGCAGTCGGCAGGGTGACACTGAAGCTTTCTTT.

The table lists this clonotype with a few counts. The CDR3 region is CASSSSSSPSGANVLTF. CDR3 DNA sequence: TGTGCCAGTAGTTCTTCCTCTAGCCCCTCTGGGGCCAACGTCCTGACTTTC. The J gene is TRBJ2-6, the V gene TRBV19, with a possible D match to TRBD2 (5 bases). The CDR3 is 17 residues long. Trimming left V 5 bases short and J 0 bases short, with 14 bases between. CDR1 and CDR2 (germline): LNHDA, SQIVND (reference sequence). Supplemented by reference TRBV19 and TRBJ2-6, the full variable domain reads DGGITQSPKYLFRKEGQNVTLSCEQNLNHDAMYWYRQDPGQGLRLIYYSQIVNDFQKGDIAEGYSVSREKKESFPLTVTSAQKNPTAFYLCASSSSSSPSGANVLTFGAGSRLTVL.

The V gene is TRBV3-1, the J gene TRBJ1-2; a possible D gene is TRBD1 (6 bases). This CDR3 has 12 residues. Per germline, CDR1 LGHDT and CDR2 YNNKEL (reference sequence). V lost 6 bases and J lost 4, with 9 bases in between. The CDR3 is CASSDRSYGYTF. CDR3 DNA: TGTGCCAGCAGTGACAGGAGCTATGGCTACACCTTC.